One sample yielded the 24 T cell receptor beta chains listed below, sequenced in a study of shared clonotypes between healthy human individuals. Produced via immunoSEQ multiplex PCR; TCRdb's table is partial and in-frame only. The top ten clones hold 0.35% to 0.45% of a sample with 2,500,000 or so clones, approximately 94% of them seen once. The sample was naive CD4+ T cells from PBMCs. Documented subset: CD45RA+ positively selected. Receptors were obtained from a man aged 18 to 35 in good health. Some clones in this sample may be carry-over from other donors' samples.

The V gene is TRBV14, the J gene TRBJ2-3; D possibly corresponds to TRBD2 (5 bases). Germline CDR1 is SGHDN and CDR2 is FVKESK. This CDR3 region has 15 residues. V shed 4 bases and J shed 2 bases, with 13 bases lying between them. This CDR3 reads CASSRMGRSTDTQYF. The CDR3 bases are TGTGCCAGCAGCCGAATGGGGAGATCCACAGATACGCAGTATTTT.

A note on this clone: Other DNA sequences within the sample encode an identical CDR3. CDR3 DNA sequence: TGCAGCGTTGAAGACCGGTACCAAGAGACCCAGTACTTC. Translating it yields CSVEDRYQETQYF. The chain recombines TRBV29-1 with TRBJ2-5; D remains ambiguous. The CDR3 consists of 13 residues. Trimming took off 0 bases at V and 0 bases at J, with 5 bases between the two ends. The V gene's germline CDR1 is SQVTM and CDR2 ANQGSEA.

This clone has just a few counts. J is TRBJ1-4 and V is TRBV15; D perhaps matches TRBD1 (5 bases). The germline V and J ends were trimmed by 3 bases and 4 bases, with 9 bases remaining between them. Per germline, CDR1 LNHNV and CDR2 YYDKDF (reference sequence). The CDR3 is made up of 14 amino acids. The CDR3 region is CATSRGRINEKLFF. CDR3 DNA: TGTGCCACCAGCAGGGGACGGATTAATGAAAAACTGTTTTTT.

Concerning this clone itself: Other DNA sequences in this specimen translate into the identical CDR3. CDR3 region: CASSARDSYNEQFF. The CDR3, as DNA: TGTGCCAGCAGCGCTCGGGACAGCTACAATGAGCAGTTCTTC. This rearrangement joins TRBV11-2 to TRBJ2-1; 7 bases are shared with TRBD1. The germline CDR1 and CDR2 sequences are SGHAT and FQNNGV. V shed 5 bases and J 3 bases; nucleotides not matched to a gene: 4. This CDR3 comprises 14 residues.

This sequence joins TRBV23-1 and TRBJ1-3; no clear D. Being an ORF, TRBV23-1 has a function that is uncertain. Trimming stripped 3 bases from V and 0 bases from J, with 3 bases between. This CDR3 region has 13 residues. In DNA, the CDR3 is TGCGCCAGCAGTCATAGCTCTGGAAACACCATATATTTT. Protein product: CASSHSSGNTIYF.

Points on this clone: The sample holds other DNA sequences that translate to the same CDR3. CDR3 sequence reads: CASSWGSTDTQYF. In nucleotides, the CDR3 is TGCGCCAGCAGCTGGGGTTCCACAGATACGCAGTATTTT. The chain employs TRBV5-1 and TRBJ2-3; D remains ambiguous. The ends were cut back, 3 bases at V and 2 bases at J, with 7 bases in the middle. Germline V lookup: CDR1 SGHRS, CDR2 YFSETQ. The CDR3 totals 13 residues.

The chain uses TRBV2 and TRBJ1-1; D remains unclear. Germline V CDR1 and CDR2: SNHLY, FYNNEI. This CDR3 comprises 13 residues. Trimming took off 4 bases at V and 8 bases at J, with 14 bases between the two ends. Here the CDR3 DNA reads TGTGCCAGCAGTGCCATTGGAGTCACAGAAGCTTTCTTT. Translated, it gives CASSAIGVTEAFF. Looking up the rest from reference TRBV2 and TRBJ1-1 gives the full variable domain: EPEVTQTPSHQVTQMGQEVILRCVPISNHLYFYWYRQILGQKVEFLVSFYNNEISEKSEIFDDQFSVERPDGSNFTLKIRSTKLEDSAMYFCASSAIGVTEAFFGQGTRLTVV.

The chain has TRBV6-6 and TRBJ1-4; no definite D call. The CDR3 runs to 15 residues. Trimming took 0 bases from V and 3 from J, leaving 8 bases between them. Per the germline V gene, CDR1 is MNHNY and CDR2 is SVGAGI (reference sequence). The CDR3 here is CASSYSRPPNEKLFF. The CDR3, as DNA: TGTGCCAGCAGTTACTCTCGGCCCCCTAATGAAAAACTGTTTTTT.

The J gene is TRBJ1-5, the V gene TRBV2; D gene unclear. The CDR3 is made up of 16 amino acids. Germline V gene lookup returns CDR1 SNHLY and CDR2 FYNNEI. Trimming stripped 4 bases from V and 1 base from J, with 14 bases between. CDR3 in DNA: TGTGCCAGCAGTGTCTTGCTGGGCGGGAGCAATCAGCCCCAGCATTTT. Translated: CASSVLLGGSNQPQHF.

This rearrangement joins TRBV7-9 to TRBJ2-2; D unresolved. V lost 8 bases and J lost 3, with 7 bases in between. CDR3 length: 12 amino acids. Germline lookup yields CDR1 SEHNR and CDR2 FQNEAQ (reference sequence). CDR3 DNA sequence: TGTGCCAGCGGATACGACACCGGGGAGCTGTTTTTT. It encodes CASGYDTGELFF. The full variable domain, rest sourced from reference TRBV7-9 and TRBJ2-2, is DTGVSQNPRHKITKRGQNVTFRCDPISEHNRLYWYRQTLGQGPEFLTYFQNEAQLEKSRLLSDRFSAERPKGSFSTLEIQRTEQGDSAMYLCASGYDTGELFFGEGSRLTVL.

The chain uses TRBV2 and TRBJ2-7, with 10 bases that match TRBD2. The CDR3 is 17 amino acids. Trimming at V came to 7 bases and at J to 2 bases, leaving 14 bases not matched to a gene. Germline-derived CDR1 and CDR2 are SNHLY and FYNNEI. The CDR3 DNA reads TGTGCCAGCACTGGACGCCTTAGCGGGAGGAGGGCCTACGAGCAGTACTTC. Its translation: CASTGRLSGRRAYEQYF.

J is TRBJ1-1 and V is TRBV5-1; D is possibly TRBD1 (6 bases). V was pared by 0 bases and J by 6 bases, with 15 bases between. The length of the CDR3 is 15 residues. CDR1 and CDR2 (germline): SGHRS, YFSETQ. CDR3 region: CASSLGTGRGAEAFF. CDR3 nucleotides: TGCGCCAGCAGCTTGGGTACAGGGAGAGGGGCTGAAGCTTTCTTT.

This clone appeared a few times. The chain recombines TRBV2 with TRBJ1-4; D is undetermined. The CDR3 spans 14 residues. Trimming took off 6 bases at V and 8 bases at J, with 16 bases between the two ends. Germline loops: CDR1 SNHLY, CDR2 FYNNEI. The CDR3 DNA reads TGTGCCAGCAGGGCCGCGAGGGCCGAAGAAAAACTGTTTTTT. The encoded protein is CASRAARAEEKLFF.

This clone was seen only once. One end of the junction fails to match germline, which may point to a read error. CDR3 coding DNA: TGTGCCAGCGGCTTGAGATTTAGGACAGGGCTCTACGAGCAGTACTTC. This sequence encodes CASGLRFRTGLYEQYF. The chain has TRBV5-4 and TRBJ2-7; 8 nucleotides agree with TRBD1. Germline V CDR1 and CDR2: SGHNT, YYREEE (reference sequence). This CDR3 has 16 amino acids. The full variable domain, its missing parts supplied by reference TRBV5-4 and TRBJ2-7, is ETGVTQSPTHLIKTRGQQVTLRCSSQSGHNTVSWYQQALGQGPQFIFQYYREEENGRGNFPPRFSGLQFPNYSSELNVNALELDDSALYLCASGLRFRTGLYEQYFGPGTRLTVT.

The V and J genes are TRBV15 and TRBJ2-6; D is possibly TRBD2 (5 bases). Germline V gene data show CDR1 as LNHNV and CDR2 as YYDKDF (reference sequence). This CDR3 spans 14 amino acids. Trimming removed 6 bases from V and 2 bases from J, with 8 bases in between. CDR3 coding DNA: TGTGCCACCAGGTATAGCGCTGGGGCCAACGTCCTGACTTTC. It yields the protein CATRYSAGANVLTF.

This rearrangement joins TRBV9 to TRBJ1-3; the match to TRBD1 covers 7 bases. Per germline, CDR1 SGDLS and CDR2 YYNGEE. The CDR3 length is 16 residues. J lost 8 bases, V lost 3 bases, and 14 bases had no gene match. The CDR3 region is CASSENRRTGSDTIYF. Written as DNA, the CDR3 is TGTGCCAGCAGCGAAAACCGCAGGACAGGCTCGGACACCATATATTTT.

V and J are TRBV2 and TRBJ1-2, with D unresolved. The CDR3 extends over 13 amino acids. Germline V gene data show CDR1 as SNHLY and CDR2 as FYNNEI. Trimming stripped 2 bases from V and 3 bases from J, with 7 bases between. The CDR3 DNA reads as TGTGCCAGCAGTGAATCGGCTTACTATGGCTACACCTTC. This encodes CASSESAYYGYTF.

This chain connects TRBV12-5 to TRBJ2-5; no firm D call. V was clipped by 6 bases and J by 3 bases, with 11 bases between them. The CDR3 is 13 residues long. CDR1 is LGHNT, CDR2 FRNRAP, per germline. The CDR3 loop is CASGPSGEETQYF. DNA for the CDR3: TGTGCTAGTGGCCCATCTGGGGAAGAGACCCAGTACTTC.

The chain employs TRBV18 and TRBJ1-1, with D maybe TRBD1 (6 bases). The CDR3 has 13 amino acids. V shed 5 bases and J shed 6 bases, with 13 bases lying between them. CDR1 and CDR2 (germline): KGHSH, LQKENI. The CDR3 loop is CASSGQGMAEAFF. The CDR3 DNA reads TGTGCCAGCTCAGGTCAGGGGATGGCTGAAGCTTTCTTT.

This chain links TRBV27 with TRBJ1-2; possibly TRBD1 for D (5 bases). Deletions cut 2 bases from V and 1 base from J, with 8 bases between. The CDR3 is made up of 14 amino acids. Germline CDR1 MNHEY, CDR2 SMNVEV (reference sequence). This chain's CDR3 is CASSLRGFNYGYTF. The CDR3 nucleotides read TGTGCCAGCAGTTTACGGGGGTTTAACTATGGCTACACCTTC.

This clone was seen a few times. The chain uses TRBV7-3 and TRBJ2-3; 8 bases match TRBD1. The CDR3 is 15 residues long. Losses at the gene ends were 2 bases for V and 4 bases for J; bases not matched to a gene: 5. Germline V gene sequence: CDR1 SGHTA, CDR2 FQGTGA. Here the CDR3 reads CASSLSRGRPDTQYF. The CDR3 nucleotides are TGTGCCAGCAGCTTATCCAGGGGGCGCCCAGATACGCAGTATTTT.

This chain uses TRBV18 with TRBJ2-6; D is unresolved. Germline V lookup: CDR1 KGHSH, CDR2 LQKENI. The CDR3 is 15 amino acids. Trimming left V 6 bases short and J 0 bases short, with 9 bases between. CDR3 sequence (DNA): TGTGCCAGCTCCGGGCCAGGCTCTGGGGCCAACGTCCTGACTTTC. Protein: CASSGPGSGANVLTF. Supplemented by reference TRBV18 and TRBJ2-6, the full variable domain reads NAGVMQNPRHLVRRRGQEARLRCSPMKGHSHVYWYRQLPEEGLKFMVYLQKENIIDESGMPKERFSAEFPKEGPSILRIQQVVRGDSAAYFCASSGPGSGANVLTFGAGSRLTVL.

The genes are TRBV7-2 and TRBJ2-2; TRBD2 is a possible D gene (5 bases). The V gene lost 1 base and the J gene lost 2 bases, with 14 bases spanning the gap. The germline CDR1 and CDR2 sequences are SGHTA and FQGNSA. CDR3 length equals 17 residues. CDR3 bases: TGTGCCAGCAGCTTAGGGAACCACGGGGATAACACCGGGGAGCTGTTTTTT. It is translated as CASSLGNHGDNTGELFF.

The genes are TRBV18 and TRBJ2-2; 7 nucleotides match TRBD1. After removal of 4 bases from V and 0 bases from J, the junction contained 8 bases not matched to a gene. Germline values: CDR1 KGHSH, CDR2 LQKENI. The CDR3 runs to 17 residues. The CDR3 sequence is CASSRVGQNSNTGELFF. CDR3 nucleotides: TGTGCCAGCTCACGGGTGGGACAGAACTCGAACACCGGGGAGCTGTTTTTT.